Listed below are T cell receptor beta chains from one sample, sequenced in a study of blood T cell repertoires in COVID-19. Assay used: immunoSEQ multiplex PCR; TCRdb lists only in-frame clones, some missing. The sample includes 150,000 or so clones, 90% of them seen just once. The sample taken for sequencing was peripheral blood. Receptor source: a man in his fifties or sixties with active or convalescent COVID-19. Both conserved end residues are part of each CDR3. Each record gives: D gene, V gene, J gene, clone size, CDR3 DNA, CDR3 protein. The D gene is left open where the match is weak. Clone sizes are given selectively: once, few, many, or a class where the clone is expanded.

d_gene: NA; v_gene: TRBV27; j_gene: TRBJ1-2; abundance: NA; CDR3nt: TGTGCCAGCAGTCTCACAGGGAGGGATGGCTACACCTTC; CDR3aa: CASSLTGRDGYTF
d_gene: NA; v_gene: TRBV3-1/TRBV3-2; j_gene: TRBJ2-7; abundance: NA; CDR3nt: TGTGCCAGCAGCCAGTACTACGAGCAGTACTTC; CDR3aa: CASSQYYEQYF
d_gene: NA; v_gene: TRBV7-8; j_gene: TRBJ2-7; abundance: NA; CDR3nt: TGTGCCAGCAGCCCTTACTACGAGCAGTACTTC; CDR3aa: CASSPYYEQYF
d_gene: TRBD1; v_gene: TRBV6-5; j_gene: TRBJ2-7; abundance: NA; CDR3nt: TGTGCCAGCAGCCTAGACAGGGGAGGAGACTACGAGCAGTACTTC; CDR3aa: CASSLDRGGDYEQYF
d_gene: NA; v_gene: TRBV29-1; j_gene: TRBJ1-2; abundance: NA; CDR3nt: TGCAGCGCCGGGACAAATGCTAACTATGGCTACACCTTC; CDR3aa: CSAGTNANYGYTF
d_gene: TRBD1; v_gene: TRBV6-6; j_gene: TRBJ2-7; abundance: NA; CDR3nt: TGTGCCAGCAGCCAACAGGGGGTGAAGTACGAGCAGTACTTC; CDR3aa: CASSQQGVKYEQYF
d_gene: TRBD2; v_gene: TRBV30; j_gene: TRBJ2-7; abundance: NA; CDR3nt: TGTGCCTGGAGTCTAGGACTAGCGGGCAATTACGAGCAGTACTTC; CDR3aa: CAWSLGLAGNYEQYF
d_gene: TRBD1; v_gene: TRBV9; j_gene: TRBJ1-4; abundance: NA; CDR3nt: TGTGCCAGCAGCCTGACAGGGCCGGAGGATGAAAAACTGTTTTTT; CDR3aa: CASSLTGPEDEKLFF
d_gene: TRBD1; v_gene: TRBV7-9; j_gene: TRBJ1-6; abundance: NA; CDR3nt: TGTGCCAGCAGCTTGCACCATGGGACAGGGGTCGGACAGTCACCCCTCCACTTT; CDR3aa: CASSLHHGTGVGQSPLHF
d_gene: NA; v_gene: TRBV28; j_gene: TRBJ2-5; abundance: NA; CDR3nt: TGTGCCAGCAGTACTAGCCCCGGCGAGACCCAGTACTTC; CDR3aa: CASSTSPGETQYF
d_gene: TRBD1; v_gene: TRBV19; j_gene: TRBJ2-7; abundance: NA; CDR3nt: TGTGCCAGTAGGGGAACCGGGACAGGGTACGAGCAGTACTTC; CDR3aa: CASRGTGTGYEQYF
d_gene: TRBD1; v_gene: TRBV18; j_gene: TRBJ1-5; abundance: NA; CDR3nt: TGTGCCAGCTCACCGACAGGGGGCATGAGCAATCAGCCCCAGCATTTT; CDR3aa: CASSPTGGMSNQPQHF
d_gene: TRBD1; v_gene: TRBV27; j_gene: TRBJ2-3; abundance: once; CDR3nt: TGTGCCAGCAGTTTTACGGCAGGGGGCTTGGGGGATACGCAGTATTTT; CDR3aa: CASSFTAGGLGDTQYF
d_gene: NA; v_gene: TRBV10-2; j_gene: TRBJ1-4; abundance: NA; CDR3nt: TGCGCCAGCAGTGCGGTCTCTAATGAAAAACTGTTTTTT; CDR3aa: CASSAVSNEKLFF
d_gene: TRBD1; v_gene: TRBV7-9; j_gene: TRBJ1-1; abundance: once; CDR3nt: TGTGCCAGCAGCCCAGGGGGTTGGACTGAAGCTTTCTTT; CDR3aa: CASSPGGWTEAFF
d_gene: TRBD1; v_gene: TRBV5-4; j_gene: TRBJ1-2; abundance: NA; CDR3nt: TGTGCCAGCAGCTTGGACAGGGGTAGCTATGGCTACACCTTC; CDR3aa: CASSLDRGSYGYTF
d_gene: NA; v_gene: TRBV5-1; j_gene: TRBJ1-4; abundance: NA; CDR3nt: TGCGCCAGCAGCTTGGGTTCAGGACTTAATGAAAAACTGTTTTTT; CDR3aa: CASSLGSGLNEKLFF
d_gene: NA; v_gene: TRBV9; j_gene: TRBJ2-7; abundance: NA; CDR3nt: TGTGCCAGCAGCGTAGGGGCTGAAGTTAGGCACGAGCAGTACTTC; CDR3aa: CASSVGAEVRHEQYF
d_gene: NA; v_gene: TRBV6-1; j_gene: TRBJ1-4; abundance: NA; CDR3nt: TGTGCCAGCAGTGAAGAAACAGGGCCAAGGGGAAAACTGTTTTTT; CDR3aa: CASSEETGPRGKLFF
d_gene: TRBD1; v_gene: TRBV14; j_gene: TRBJ1-2; abundance: NA; CDR3nt: TGTGCCAGCAGCTCAAGCGTCGTCGACAGGGTTTATGGCTACACCTTC; CDR3aa: CASSSSVVDRVYGYTF
d_gene: NA; v_gene: TRBV7-2; j_gene: TRBJ1-5; abundance: NA; CDR3nt: TGTGCCAGCAGCTTAACGACAGGAGGTGGCAATCAGCCCCAGCATTTT; CDR3aa: CASSLTTGGGNQPQHF
d_gene: NA; v_gene: TRBV5-4; j_gene: TRBJ2-4; abundance: NA; CDR3nt: TGTGCCAGCAGCTCTGCGGGAGCCAAAAACATTCAGTACTTC; CDR3aa: CASSSAGAKNIQYF
d_gene: TRBD2; v_gene: TRBV19; j_gene: TRBJ2-3; abundance: NA; CDR3nt: TGTGCCACCAGGGCGGGAGGGGATACGCAGTATTTT; CDR3aa: CATRAGGDTQYF
d_gene: NA; v_gene: TRBV30; j_gene: TRBJ1-1; abundance: NA; CDR3nt: TGTGCCTGCGGGGGAAGTAACACTGAAGCTTTCTTT; CDR3aa: CACGGSNTEAFF
d_gene: TRBD2; v_gene: TRBV7-9; j_gene: TRBJ2-3; abundance: many; CDR3nt: TGTGCCAGCAGCCGTACGGGGGGGCGCGTCACAGATACGCAGTATTTT; CDR3aa: CASSRTGGRVTDTQYF
d_gene: NA; v_gene: TRBV5-1; j_gene: TRBJ1-1; abundance: NA; CDR3nt: TGCGCCAGCAGCTTCCAGGGTGGGAACACTGAAGCTTTCTTT; CDR3aa: CASSFQGGNTEAFF
d_gene: TRBD1; v_gene: TRBV5-4; j_gene: TRBJ2-1; abundance: NA; CDR3nt: TGTGCCAGCAGCGGACGGGACAGGGTTTACAATGAGCAGTTCTTC; CDR3aa: CASSGRDRVYNEQFF
d_gene: NA; v_gene: TRBV12-3/TRBV12-4; j_gene: TRBJ2-7; abundance: NA; CDR3nt: TGTGCCAGCAGTCCAAGGGACTTGACGGTGCAGTACTTC; CDR3aa: CASSPRDLTVQYF
d_gene: TRBD1; v_gene: TRBV3-1/TRBV3-2; j_gene: TRBJ1-2; abundance: NA; CDR3nt: TGTGCCAGCAGCCAAATGGACAGGGAGATTGGTGGCTACACCTTC; CDR3aa: CASSQMDREIGGYTF
d_gene: NA; v_gene: TRBV7-2; j_gene: TRBJ1-1; abundance: NA; CDR3nt: TGTGCCAGCAGCCTTACAGTAAACACTGAAGCTTTCTTT; CDR3aa: CASSLTVNTEAFF
d_gene: TRBD1; v_gene: TRBV19; j_gene: TRBJ1-5; abundance: NA; CDR3nt: TGTGCCAGTACCATACAGGGGGCTGTTCAGCCCCAGCATTTT; CDR3aa: CASTIQGAVQPQHF
d_gene: NA; v_gene: TRBV6-6; j_gene: TRBJ2-3; abundance: NA; CDR3nt: TGTGCCAGCATCAGCGGTAGCGGAGTACTTCTCGATACGCAGTATTTT; CDR3aa: CASISGSGVLLDTQYF
d_gene: TRBD1; v_gene: TRBV7-9; j_gene: TRBJ1-1; abundance: NA; CDR3nt: TGTGCCAGCAGCTTAACAGGGGGCTCAAGCACTGAAGCTTTCTTT; CDR3aa: CASSLTGGSSTEAFF
d_gene: NA; v_gene: TRBV10-3; j_gene: TRBJ1-1; abundance: NA; CDR3nt: TGTGCCATCCAGGTGGGAGGACCGTACACTGAAGCTTTCTTT; CDR3aa: CAIQVGGPYTEAFF
d_gene: TRBD1; v_gene: TRBV2; j_gene: TRBJ2-3; abundance: NA; CDR3nt: TGTGCCAGCAGTGAACAGGGGGTTAGCACAGATACGCAGTATTTT; CDR3aa: CASSEQGVSTDTQYF
d_gene: TRBD1; v_gene: TRBV12-3/TRBV12-4; j_gene: TRBJ1-5; abundance: NA; CDR3nt: TGTGCCAGCAGTTTGGACAGGGTTCAGCCCCAGCATTTT; CDR3aa: CASSLDRVQPQHF
d_gene: NA; v_gene: TRBV6-5; j_gene: TRBJ2-3; abundance: NA; CDR3nt: TGTGCCAGCAAAAAATCGGGCACAGATACGCAGTATTTT; CDR3aa: CASKKSGTDTQYF
d_gene: TRBD1; v_gene: TRBV29-1; j_gene: TRBJ2-3; abundance: NA; CDR3nt: TGCAGCGCCGGCCCGGGACAGGGAGATACGCAGTATTTT; CDR3aa: CSAGPGQGDTQYF
d_gene: TRBD1; v_gene: TRBV19; j_gene: TRBJ1-2; abundance: NA; CDR3nt: TGTGCCAGTTTCAGTCCGGGACAGGGGTTTGGCTACACCTTC; CDR3aa: CASFSPGQGFGYTF
d_gene: TRBD1; v_gene: TRBV29-1; j_gene: TRBJ2-5; abundance: once; CDR3nt: TGCAGCGTTGATGGGACAGGAGGTACGACCCAGTACTTC; CDR3aa: CSVDGTGGTTQYF
d_gene: TRBD2; v_gene: TRBV27; j_gene: TRBJ2-7; abundance: NA; CDR3nt: TGTGCCAGCAGTTTAGGTCTAGCGGGAGTTTACGAGCAGTACTTC; CDR3aa: CASSLGLAGVYEQYF
d_gene: TRBD2; v_gene: TRBV7-9; j_gene: TRBJ2-3; abundance: NA; CDR3nt: TGTGCCAGCAGCTTAGTAGCGGGGGGTTACACAGATACGCAGTATTTT; CDR3aa: CASSLVAGGYTDTQYF
d_gene: NA; v_gene: TRBV7-2; j_gene: TRBJ2-1; abundance: NA; CDR3nt: TGTGCCAGCAGCTTAGACAGCTACAATGAGCAGTTCTTC; CDR3aa: CASSLDSYNEQFF
d_gene: NA; v_gene: TRBV7-9; j_gene: TRBJ1-1; abundance: NA; CDR3nt: TGTGCCAGCAGCTTAACGGAAGTCCTCAGGGGACGGGACACTGAAGCTTTCTTT; CDR3aa: CASSLTEVLRGRDTEAFF
d_gene: NA; v_gene: TRBV7-8; j_gene: TRBJ1-2; abundance: NA; CDR3nt: TGTGCCAGCAGCTTAAATCCGGCAGGGTCTTATGGCTACACCTTC; CDR3aa: CASSLNPAGSYGYTF
d_gene: NA; v_gene: TRBV27; j_gene: TRBJ2-1; abundance: NA; CDR3nt: TGTGCCAGCAGTCACCTAGACCCCTACAATGAGCAGTTCTTC; CDR3aa: CASSHLDPYNEQFF
d_gene: NA; v_gene: TRBV6-1; j_gene: TRBJ1-5; abundance: NA; CDR3nt: TGTGCCAGCAGTGAAAATGTTTATCGGGCCCAGCATTTT; CDR3aa: CASSENVYRAQHF
d_gene: NA; v_gene: TRBV6-5; j_gene: TRBJ1-1; abundance: NA; CDR3nt: TGTGCCAGTTTCAGGGCATGGGAAGGCAAGCAAGCTTTCTTT; CDR3aa: CASFRAWEGKQAFF
d_gene: NA; v_gene: TRBV5-1; j_gene: TRBJ1-2; abundance: NA; CDR3nt: TGCGCCAGCAGCTTGACGACTCAAGCTCCGTCCTATGGCTACACCTTC; CDR3aa: CASSLTTQAPSYGYTF
d_gene: TRBD2; v_gene: TRBV5-1; j_gene: TRBJ2-7; abundance: NA; CDR3nt: TGCGCCAGCAGCTTATTAGCGGGAGTGGCCTACGAGCAGTACTTC; CDR3aa: CASSLLAGVAYEQYF
d_gene: TRBD2; v_gene: TRBV5-4; j_gene: TRBJ2-5; abundance: NA; CDR3nt: TGTGCCAGCAGCCGAGGACTAGACCAAGAGACCCAGTACTTC; CDR3aa: CASSRGLDQETQYF